This T cell receptor (beta chain) was recorded in a study of blood T cell repertoires in COVID-19. The Seattle site enrolled patients during active infection and followed them longitudinally. V dropped 5 bases and J dropped 5; count of bases not matched to a gene: 7. The CDR3 is 16 residues long. CDR1 is MNHNY and CDR2 is SVGAGI in the germline V gene (reference sequence). Per the study methods: The authors estimated nucleated cell counts from reference gene primer amplification. TCRdb's copy holds only in-frame clones and misses some; the assay was immunoSEQ multiplex PCR. That table is the source of V, J and clone size, and D and trimming were worked out from the DNA. The data contain about half a million clones, approximately 92% of them singletons.

The genes are TRBV6-6 and TRBJ2-2, with 11 bases matching TRBD2. Sequences were obtained from peripheral blood. The sequence came from a young man with COVID-19, enrolled during active disease. CDR3 in amino acids: CASSPQGLAVTGELFF. The DNA of the CDR3 is TGTGCCAGCAGTCCACAGGGACTAGCGGTAACCGGGGAGCTGTTTTTT.